This T cell receptor beta chain emerged from a study of T cell changes during pregnancy in multiple sclerosis. V dropped 5 bases and J dropped 4 bases, with 18 bases sitting between them. Germline CDR1 and CDR2: SGHTA and FQGNSA. The CDR3 has 16 amino acids. The method was immunoSEQ multiplex PCR; TCRdb's version includes in-frame clones alone and lacks a portion of them. Of fewer than 85,000 clones in the sample, under 95% were seen once. The TCR sequence derives from a female donor in good health, enrolled as a control in a pregnancy study. This rearrangement joins TRBV7-2 to TRBJ1-5; D ambiguous. The specimen comprised peripheral blood, sampled after pregnancy. CDR3 loop: CASSHFPTRGNQPQHF. The CDR3 DNA reads TGTGCCAGCAGCCATTTCCCCACCCGCGGGAATCAGCCCCAGCATTTT.